The present TCR beta chain was sequenced within a study of tumour-infiltrating T cells in Burkitt lymphoma. Overall study context: The Burkitt lymphoma cohort spanned all epidemiological subtypes. Survival, overall and progression-free, tracked with productive clonality.

General study results and limits: Several public clonotypes were shared across many Burkitt lymphoma patients.

The repertoire was sequenced with immunoSEQ multiplex PCR; TCRdb's copy has only in-frame clones and lacks some. The sample has roughly 860 clones, about 22% seen once. Germline CDR1 reads SGDLS; CDR2 reads YYNGEE. V lost 0 bases and J lost 8; bases outside the gene matches: 5. The CDR3 length is 14 residues. This clone is large in the sample. As yet, its antigen is unknown. The sequence came from a human donor with Burkitt lymphoma. Material: tumor tissue. The chain couples TRBV9 to TRBJ2-1; 7 bases map to TRBD2. As DNA, the CDR3 is TGTGCCAGCAGCGTAGCGGGGGGTGGCGATGAGCAGTTCTTC. This codes for CASSVAGGGDEQFF. Together with reference TRBV9 and TRBJ2-1, the CDR3 gives the full variable domain: DSGVTQTPKHLITATGQRVTLRCSPRSGDLSVYWYQQSLDQGLQFLIQYYNGEERAKGNILERFSAQQFPDLHSELNLSSLELGDSALYFCASSVAGGGDEQFFGPGTRLTVL.